What follows is one TCR beta chain and its context. Its target antigen remains unknown. Nothing much larger sits one base from this clone, and base qualities are not available. Participants in the prospective study were enrolled through a virtual design, were aged roughly 18 to 100 years, and lived in 24 United States geographic areas. Cohort assignment in the prospective study relied on participant-reported clinical history from a screening survey and a study questionnaire. Recovered participants in ImmuneRACE Cohort 3 were defined as having two consecutive negative NP/OP PCR tests, clearance from a healthcare professional, or resolution of symptoms. Mobile phlebotomists in the prospective study collected whole blood, serum and a nasopharyngeal or oropharyngeal swab from every participant. Participants in the prospective study had the option to provide additional blood draws and questionnaires over a roughly 2-month period. Before DNA extraction, blood samples from the prospective study were shipped at room temperature or frozen.

These data come from a study of blood T cell repertoires in COVID-19 (dated by TCRdb to the early 2020s). With regard to the full study: Samples covering the acute and convalescent phases of COVID-19 were provided by collaborators in the United States, Italy and Spain. The material from the prospective study consisted of cDNA or gDNA derived from T cells, B-cell-depleted T cells, or PBMCs. Sample metadata almost always included a de-identified subject ID, COVID-19 status, age in years and sex. Samples were obtained from the ongoing ImmuneRACE study (first 160 participants) and from over 1,000 subjects provided by 6 global collaborators. Subjects who had been exposed to COVID-19, were actively infected with it, or had recovered from it provided the deeply sampled blood TCRbeta repertoires that made up the dataset. Where available, HLA class I and class II types were taken from metadata supplied by the sample provider and were not determined by assay-based typing. The repertoires were released in a freely available public database intended as a resource for research on the immune response to SARS-CoV-2.

TCRbeta CDR3 regions were amplified from genomic DNA by means of the immunoSEQ Assay, a bias-controlled multiplex PCR. As for the authors' bioinformatics: Within the assay, amplification of reference gene primers was used to estimate how many nucleated cells each sample contained. To quantify the absolute abundance of each unique TCRbeta CDR3 rearrangement, sequence reads were collapsed and filtered. Productive Simpson clonality was computed per sample as the square root of Simpson's diversity index over productive rearrangements. Held by TCRdb, this immuneACCESS table contains in-frame sequences only and omits some clones. Under half of the omission traces to an unresolved V gene where checked; the cause of the rest is unknown. The V and J calls and clone size come from that table; D and trimming were worked out from the DNA. The sample includes 300,000 to 350,000 clones, with approximately 83% observed a single time. The ten largest clones capture 2.2% of the sample.

Overall study outcomes, separate from this receptor: The quantity of clinical and demographic metadata differed by source and by participant and was supplied without curation.

Sequencing input: PBMCs or T cells enriched from blood (not recorded which). The clonotype originates from a man aged 30 to 45 who had recovered from COVID-19.

The DNA sequence is TGTGCCTGGAGTGGGACAGGGGGTTCTCGGGAGCTGTTTTTT. Translated, this is CAWSGTGGSRELFF. The V gene is TRBV30 and the J gene is TRBJ2-2; TRBD1 lines up with 10 middle nucleotides. Counted from cysteine to phenylalanine, this CDR3 has 14 amino acids. The retained sequence is limited to the CDR3, 42 bases, with the frame set at the first base. CDR1 and CDR2 were assigned from the germline V gene (reference sequence) as GTSNPN and SVGIG. V loses 1 base at its end and J loses 9 bases; junction bases beyond the gene matches: 5.